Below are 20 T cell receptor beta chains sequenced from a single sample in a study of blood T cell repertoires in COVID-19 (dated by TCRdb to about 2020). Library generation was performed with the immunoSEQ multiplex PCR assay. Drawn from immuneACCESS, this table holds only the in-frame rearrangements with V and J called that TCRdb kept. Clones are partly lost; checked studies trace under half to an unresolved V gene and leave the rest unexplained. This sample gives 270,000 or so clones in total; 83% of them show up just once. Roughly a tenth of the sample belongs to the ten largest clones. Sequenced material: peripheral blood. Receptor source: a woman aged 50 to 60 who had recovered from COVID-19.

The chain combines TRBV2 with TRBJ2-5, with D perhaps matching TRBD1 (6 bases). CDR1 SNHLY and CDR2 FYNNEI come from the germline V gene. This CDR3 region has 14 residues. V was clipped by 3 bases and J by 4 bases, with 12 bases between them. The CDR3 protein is CASSDGQHGETQYF. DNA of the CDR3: TGTGCCAGCAGTGATGGACAGCACGGAGAGACCCAGTACTTC.

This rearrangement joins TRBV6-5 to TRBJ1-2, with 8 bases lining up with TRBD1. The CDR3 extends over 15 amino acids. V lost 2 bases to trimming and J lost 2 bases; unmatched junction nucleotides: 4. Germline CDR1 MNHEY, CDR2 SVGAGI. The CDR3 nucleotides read TGTGCCAGCAGTTACGCGACAGGGGCCAACTATGGCTACACCTTC. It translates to CASSYATGANYGYTF.

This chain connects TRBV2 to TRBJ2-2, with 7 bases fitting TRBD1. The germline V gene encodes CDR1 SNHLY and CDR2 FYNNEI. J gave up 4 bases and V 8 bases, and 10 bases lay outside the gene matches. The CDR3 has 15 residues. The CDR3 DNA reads TGTGCCAGCGCCGGGACAGCTACCTTCACCGGGGAGCTGTTTTTT. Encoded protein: CASAGTATFTGELFF. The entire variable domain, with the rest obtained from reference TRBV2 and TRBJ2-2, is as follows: EPEVTQTPSHQVTQMGQEVILRCVPISNHLYFYWYRQILGQKVEFLVSFYNNEISEKSEIFDDQFSVERPDGSNFTLKIRSTKLEDSAMYFCASAGTATFTGELFFGEGSRLTVL.

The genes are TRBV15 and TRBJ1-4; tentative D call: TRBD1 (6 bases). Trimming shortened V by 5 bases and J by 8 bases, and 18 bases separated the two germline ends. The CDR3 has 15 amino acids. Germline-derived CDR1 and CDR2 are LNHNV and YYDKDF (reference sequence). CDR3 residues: CATSRDQGSEEKLFF. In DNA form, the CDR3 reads TGTGCCACCAGCCGGGACCAGGGGTCAGAGGAAAAACTGTTTTTT.

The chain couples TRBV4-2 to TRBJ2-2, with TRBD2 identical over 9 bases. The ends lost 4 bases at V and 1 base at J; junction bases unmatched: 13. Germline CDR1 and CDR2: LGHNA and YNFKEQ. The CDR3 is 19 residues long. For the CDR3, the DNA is TGTGCCAGCAGCCCCCGGACTAGCGTGGGGGCCCTGAACACCGGGGAGCTGTTTTTT. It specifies CASSPRTSVGALNTGELFF.

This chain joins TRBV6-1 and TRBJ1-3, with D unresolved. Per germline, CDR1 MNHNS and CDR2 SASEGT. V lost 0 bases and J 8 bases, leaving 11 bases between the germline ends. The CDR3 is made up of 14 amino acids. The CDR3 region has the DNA TGTGCCAGCAGTGAAGCGGGAGTTCGGGACACCATATATTTT. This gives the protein CASSEAGVRDTIYF.

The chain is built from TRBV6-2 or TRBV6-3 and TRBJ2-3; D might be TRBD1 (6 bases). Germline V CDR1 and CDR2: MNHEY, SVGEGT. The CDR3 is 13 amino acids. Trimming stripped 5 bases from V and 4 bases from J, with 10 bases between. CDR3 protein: CASSTSGADTQYF. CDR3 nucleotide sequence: TGTGCCAGCAGTACCTCAGGGGCAGATACGCAGTATTTT.

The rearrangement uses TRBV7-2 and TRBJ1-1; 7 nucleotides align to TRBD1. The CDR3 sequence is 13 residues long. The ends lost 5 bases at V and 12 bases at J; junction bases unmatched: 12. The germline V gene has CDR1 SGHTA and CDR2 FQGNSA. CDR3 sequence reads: CASSPQGGRPSFF. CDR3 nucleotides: TGTGCCAGCAGCCCCCAGGGGGGCAGACCCTCTTTCTTT.

CDR3 in DNA: TGTGCCAGCAGCCTTACCGGGACTAGCGGGAGATGGGGTGAGCAGTACTTC. Its translation: CASSLTGTSGRWGEQYF. V gene TRBV11-2 combines with J gene TRBJ2-7, with 14 positions matching TRBD2. Germline values: CDR1 SGHAT, CDR2 FQNNGV. Trimming at V came to 5 bases and at J to 7 bases, leaving 13 bases not matched to a gene. The CDR3 spans 17 residues.

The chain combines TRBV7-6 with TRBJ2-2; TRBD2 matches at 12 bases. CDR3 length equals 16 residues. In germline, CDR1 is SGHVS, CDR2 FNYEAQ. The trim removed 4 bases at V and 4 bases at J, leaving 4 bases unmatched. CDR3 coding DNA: TGTGCCAGCAGCTCCGGACTAGCGGGGTCCACCGGGGAGCTGTTTTTT. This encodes CASSSGLAGSTGELFF.

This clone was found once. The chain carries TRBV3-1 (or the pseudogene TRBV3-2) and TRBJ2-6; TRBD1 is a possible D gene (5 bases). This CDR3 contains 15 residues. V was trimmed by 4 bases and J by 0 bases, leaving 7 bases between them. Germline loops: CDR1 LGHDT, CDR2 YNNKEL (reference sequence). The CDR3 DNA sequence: TGTGCCAGCAGCCGCGACAGCTCTGGGGCCAACGTCCTGACTTTC. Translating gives CASSRDSSGANVLTF.

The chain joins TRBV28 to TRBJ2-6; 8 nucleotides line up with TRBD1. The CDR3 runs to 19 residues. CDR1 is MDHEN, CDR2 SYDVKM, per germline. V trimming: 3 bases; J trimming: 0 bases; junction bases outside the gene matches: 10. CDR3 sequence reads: CASSLPGQDPSSGANVLTF. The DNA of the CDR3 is TGTGCCAGCAGTTTGCCGGGACAGGACCCAAGCTCTGGGGCCAACGTCCTGACTTTC.

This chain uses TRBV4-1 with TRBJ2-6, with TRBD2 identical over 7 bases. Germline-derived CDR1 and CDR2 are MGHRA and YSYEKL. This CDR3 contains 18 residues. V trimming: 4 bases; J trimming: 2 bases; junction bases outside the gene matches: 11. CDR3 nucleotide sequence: TGCGCCAGCAGCCCTCGCAGCGGGGTAAGCACTGGGGCCAACGTCCTGACTTTC. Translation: CASSPRSGVSTGANVLTF.

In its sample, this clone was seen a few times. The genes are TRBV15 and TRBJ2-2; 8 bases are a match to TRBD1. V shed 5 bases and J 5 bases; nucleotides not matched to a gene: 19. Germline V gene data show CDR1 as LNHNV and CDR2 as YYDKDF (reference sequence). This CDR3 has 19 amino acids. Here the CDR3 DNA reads TGTGCCACCAGCGACTCCGTTATTAGGACAGGGAGTGTTACCGGGGAGCTGTTTTTT. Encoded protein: CATSDSVIRTGSVTGELFF. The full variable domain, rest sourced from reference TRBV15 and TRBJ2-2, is DAMVIQNPRYQVTQFGKPVTLSCSQTLNHNVMYWYQQKSSQAPKLLFHYYDKDFNNEADTPDNFQSRRPNTSFCFLDIRSPGLGDTAMYLCATSDSVIRTGSVTGELFFGEGSRLTVL.

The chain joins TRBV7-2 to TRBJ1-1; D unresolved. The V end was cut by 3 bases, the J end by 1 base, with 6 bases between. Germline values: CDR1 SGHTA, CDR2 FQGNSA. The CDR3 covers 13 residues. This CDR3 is CASSFWANTEAFF. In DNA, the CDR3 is TGTGCCAGCAGCTTTTGGGCGAACACTGAAGCTTTCTTT. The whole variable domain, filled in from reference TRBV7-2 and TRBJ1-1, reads GAGVSQSPSNKVTEKGKDVELRCDPISGHTALYWYRQSLGQGLEFLIYFQGNSAPDKSGLPSDRFSAERTGGSVSTLTIQRTQQEDSAVYLCASSFWANTEAFFGQGTRLTVV.

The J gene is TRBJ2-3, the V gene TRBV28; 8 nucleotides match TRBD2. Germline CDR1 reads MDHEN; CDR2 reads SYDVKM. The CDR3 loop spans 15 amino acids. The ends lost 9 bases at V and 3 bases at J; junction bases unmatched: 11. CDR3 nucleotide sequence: TGTGCCAGTCCCCCGGCTAGCGGGTCTACAGATACGCAGTATTTT. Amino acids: CASPPASGSTDTQYF.

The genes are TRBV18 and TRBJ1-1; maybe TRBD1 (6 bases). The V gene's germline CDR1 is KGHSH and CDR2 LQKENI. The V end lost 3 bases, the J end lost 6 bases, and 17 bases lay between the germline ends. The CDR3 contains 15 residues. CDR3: CASSPYTGLDAEAFF. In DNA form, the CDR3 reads TGTGCCAGCTCACCCTACACAGGGTTGGACGCTGAAGCTTTCTTT.

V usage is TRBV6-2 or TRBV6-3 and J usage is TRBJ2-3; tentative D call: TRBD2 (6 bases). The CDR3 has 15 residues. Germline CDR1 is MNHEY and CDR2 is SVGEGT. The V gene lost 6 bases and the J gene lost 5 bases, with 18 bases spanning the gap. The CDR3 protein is CASSWDLTNGDTQYF. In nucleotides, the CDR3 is TGTGCCAGCAGCTGGGACTTGACTAACGGAGATACGCAGTATTTT.

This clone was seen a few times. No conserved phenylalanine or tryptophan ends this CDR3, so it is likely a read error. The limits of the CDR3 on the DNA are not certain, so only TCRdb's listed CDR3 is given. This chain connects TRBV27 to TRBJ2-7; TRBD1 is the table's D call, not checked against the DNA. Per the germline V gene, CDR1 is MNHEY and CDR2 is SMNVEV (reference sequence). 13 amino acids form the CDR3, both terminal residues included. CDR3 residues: CASRKSGTGPPSL.

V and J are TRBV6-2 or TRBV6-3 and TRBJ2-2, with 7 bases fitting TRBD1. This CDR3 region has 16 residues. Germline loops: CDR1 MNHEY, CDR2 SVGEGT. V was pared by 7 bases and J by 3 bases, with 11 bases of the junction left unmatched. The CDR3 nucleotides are TGTGCCAGCACCCCCTGGGGGCAGGGGGACACCGGGGAGCTGTTTTTT. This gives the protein CASTPWGQGDTGELFF.